The T cell receptor (beta chain) described here comes from a study of blood T cell repertoires in COVID-19. Study background: Specimens from acute and convalescent COVID-19 originated in the United States, Italy and Spain. PBMCs, B-cell-depleted T cells, or T cells provided the cDNA or gDNA that made up the material.

Enrollment of patients from Seattle took place during active infection, with longitudinal follow-up. This CDR3 spans 16 amino acids. Looked up from germline, CDR1 is SNHLY and CDR2 is FYNNEI. The V and J ends lost 5 bases and 1 base respectively, with 15 bases between them. In the authors' methods: Reference gene primer amplification gave estimated nucleated cell counts. The protocol was immunoSEQ multiplex PCR, while the TCRdb copy is restricted to in-frame clones and leaves out a portion. V and J calls and clone size are as listed in that table; D and trimming were resolved from the DNA. Of about 200,000 clones detected, roughly 80% appear once; the ten largest clones hold roughly 8%.

This chain connects TRBV2 to TRBJ1-5, with D perhaps matching TRBD1 (5 bases). The sequence came from an elderly woman with COVID-19, enrolled during active disease. Sample: peripheral blood. The CDR3 DNA reads as TGTGCCAGCAGTCCGGACAAGCAAATAAGCAATCAGCCCCAGCATTTT. It encodes CASSPDKQISNQPQHF.